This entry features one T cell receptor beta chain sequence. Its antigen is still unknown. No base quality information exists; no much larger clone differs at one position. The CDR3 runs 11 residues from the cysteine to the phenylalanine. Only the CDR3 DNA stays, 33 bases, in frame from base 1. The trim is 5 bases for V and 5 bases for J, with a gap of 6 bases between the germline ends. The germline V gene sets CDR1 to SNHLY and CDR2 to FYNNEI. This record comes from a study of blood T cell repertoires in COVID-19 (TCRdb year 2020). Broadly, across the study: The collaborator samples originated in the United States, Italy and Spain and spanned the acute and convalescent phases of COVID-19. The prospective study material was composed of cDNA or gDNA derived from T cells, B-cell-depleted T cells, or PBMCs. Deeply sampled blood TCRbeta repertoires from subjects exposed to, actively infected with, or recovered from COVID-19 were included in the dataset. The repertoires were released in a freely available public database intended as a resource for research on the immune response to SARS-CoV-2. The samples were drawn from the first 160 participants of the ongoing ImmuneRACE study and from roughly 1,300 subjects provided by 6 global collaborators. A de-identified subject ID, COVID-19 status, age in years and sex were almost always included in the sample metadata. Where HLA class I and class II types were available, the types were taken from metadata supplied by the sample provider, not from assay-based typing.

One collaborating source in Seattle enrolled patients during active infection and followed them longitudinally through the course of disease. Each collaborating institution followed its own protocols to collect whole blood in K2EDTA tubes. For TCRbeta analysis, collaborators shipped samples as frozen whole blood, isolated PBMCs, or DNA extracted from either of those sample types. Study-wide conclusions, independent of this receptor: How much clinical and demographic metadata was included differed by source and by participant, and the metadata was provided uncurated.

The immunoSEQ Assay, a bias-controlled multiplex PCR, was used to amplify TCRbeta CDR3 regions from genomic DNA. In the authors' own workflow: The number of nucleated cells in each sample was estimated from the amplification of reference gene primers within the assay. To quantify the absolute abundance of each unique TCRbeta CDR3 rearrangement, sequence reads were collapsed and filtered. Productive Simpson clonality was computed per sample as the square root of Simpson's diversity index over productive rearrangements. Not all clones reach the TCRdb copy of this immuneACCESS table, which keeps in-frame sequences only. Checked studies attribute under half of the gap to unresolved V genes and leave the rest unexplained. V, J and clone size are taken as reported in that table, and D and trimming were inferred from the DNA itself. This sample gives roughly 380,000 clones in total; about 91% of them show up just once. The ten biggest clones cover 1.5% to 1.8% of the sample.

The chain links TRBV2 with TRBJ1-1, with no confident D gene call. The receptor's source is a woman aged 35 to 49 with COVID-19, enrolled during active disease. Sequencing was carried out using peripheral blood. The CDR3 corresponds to CASSLSTEAFF. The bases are TGTGCCAGCAGTCTTTCTACTGAAGCTTTCTTT. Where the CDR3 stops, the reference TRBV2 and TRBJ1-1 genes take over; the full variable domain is EPEVTQTPSHQVTQMGQEVILRCVPISNHLYFYWYRQILGQKVEFLVSFYNNEISEKSEIFDDQFSVERPDGSNFTLKIRSTKLEDSAMYFCASSLSTEAFFGQGTRLTVV.